A single sample gave rise to the 23 T cell receptor beta chains below, sequenced in a study of early T cells in non-severe SARS-CoV-2 infection. Each CDR3 protein gets one entry after TCRdb re-called the 5' RACE reads with MiXCR. Among fewer than 100,000 distinct CDR3 sequences listed, about 16% were seen once. The sample taken for sequencing was whole blood. These receptors were collected from an adult who was a healthcare worker with PCR-confirmed SARS-CoV-2 infection or an uninfected control (not recorded which).

The chain combines TRBV7-9 with TRBJ2-3; TRBD2 agrees at 13 bases. Looked up from germline, CDR1 is SEHNR and CDR2 is FQNEAQ (reference sequence). The CDR3 runs to 20 residues. V lost 1 base and J lost 0; bases outside the gene matches: 10. The DNA for the CDR3 is TGTGCCAGCAGCTTAGAACTAGCGGGGGGGACCGTAACCAGCACAGATACGCAGTATTTT. Its protein is CASSLELAGGTVTSTDTQYF.

The rearrangement uses TRBV14 and TRBJ1-5, with D unresolved. V dropped 2 bases and J dropped 7 bases, with 9 bases sitting between them. The CDR3 is 13 amino acids. The germline gives CDR1 SGHDN, CDR2 FVKESK. This chain's CDR3 is CASSQFLGQPQHF. The CDR3 nucleotides read TGTGCCAGCAGCCAATTCCTCGGGCAGCCCCAGCATTTT.

This rearrangement joins TRBV18 to TRBJ1-1; the D is unclear. Germline V gene data show CDR1 as KGHSH and CDR2 as LQKENI. The CDR3 runs 16 residues. The V end lost 6 bases, the J end lost 6 bases, and 23 bases lay between the germline ends. CDR3 coding DNA: TGTGCCAGCTCTCCCCTTCCGGGAGGGTTGCTAGCTGAAGCTTTCTTT. Its protein product is CASSPLPGGLLAEAFF.

The V and J genes are TRBV9 and TRBJ1-2; D remains ambiguous. Trimming removed 3 bases from V and 1 base from J, with 4 bases in between. In germline, CDR1 is SGDLS, CDR2 YYNGEE. The CDR3 extends over 12 amino acids. The CDR3 sequence is CASSANNYGYTF. For the CDR3, the DNA is TGTGCCAGCAGCGCAAATAACTATGGCTACACCTTC.

This chain uses TRBV29-1 with TRBJ2-1, with D maybe TRBD1 (5 bases). V shed 3 bases and J shed 3 bases, with 9 bases lying between them. Per the germline V gene, CDR1 is SQVTM and CDR2 is ANQGSEA. The CDR3 sequence is 13 residues long. The CDR3 region is CSVDRQFYNEQFF. The CDR3 DNA follows: TGCAGCGTTGATCGACAGTTCTACAATGAGCAGTTCTTC.

This sequence joins TRBV11-2 and TRBJ2-1, with unresolved D. Looked up from germline, CDR1 is SGHAT and CDR2 is FQNNGV. The V end was cut by 5 bases, the J end by 5 bases, with 13 bases between. This CDR3 spans 14 amino acids. Here the CDR3 reads CASSPVGGDNEQFF. The CDR3 DNA is TGTGCCAGCAGCCCAGTCGGCGGCGACAATGAGCAGTTCTTC.

The chain has TRBV12-3 or TRBV12-4 and TRBJ1-5; D might be TRBD1 (6 bases). The CDR3 runs 16 residues. The germline V and J ends were trimmed by 5 bases and 0 bases, with 14 bases remaining between them. CDR3 sequence: CASSRGQKNSNQPQHF. The CDR3 DNA follows: TGTGCCAGCAGTCGCGGACAGAAAAATAGCAATCAGCCCCAGCATTTT.

The chain links TRBV11-2 to TRBJ2-7; TRBD2 agrees at 9 bases. From germline, CDR1 is SGHAT and CDR2 FQNNGV. V lost 1 base to trimming and J lost 3 bases; unmatched junction nucleotides: 4. This CDR3 has 15 residues. The DNA of the CDR3 is TGTGCCAGCAGCTTAGGTAGCGGGGGCCACTACGAGCAGTACTTC. Residues: CASSLGSGGHYEQYF. The entire variable domain, with the rest obtained from reference TRBV11-2 and TRBJ2-7, is as follows: EAGVAQSPRYKIIEKRQSVAFWCNPISGHATLYWYQQILGQGPKLLIQFQNNGVVDDSQLPKDRFSAERLKGVDSTLKIQPAKLEDSAVYLCASSLGSGGHYEQYFGPGTRLTVT.

This clonotype was counted only a few times. This chain joins TRBV10-2 and TRBJ2-1; D uncertain. This CDR3 spans 13 amino acids. Per germline, CDR1 WSHSY and CDR2 SAAADI. Trimming shortened V by 6 bases and J by 14 bases, and 20 bases separated the two germline ends. The CDR3 DNA is TGCGCCAGCAGCCCCGGAGAGGCCGCCGAAGAGTTCTTC. Its translation is CASSPGEAAEEFF.

This clonotype was found a few times. The J gene is TRBJ2-7, the V gene TRBV6-5, with no clear D. V dropped 5 bases and J dropped 1 base, with 15 bases sitting between them. Germline CDR1 MNHEY, CDR2 SVGAGI. The CDR3 is 15 residues long. The CDR3 sequence: CASSHLTSASYEQYF. The CDR3 DNA is TGTGCCAGCAGTCACCTCACATCGGCTTCCTACGAGCAGTACTTC.

This rearrangement joins TRBV7-9 to TRBJ2-7; D not certain. The CDR3 consists of 15 residues. The germline CDR1 and CDR2 sequences are SEHNR and FQNEAQ (reference sequence). V gave up 5 bases and J gave up 0 bases, with 14 bases separating them. The CDR3 sequence is CASSRPNPGSYEQYF. CDR3 coding DNA: TGTGCCAGCAGCCGCCCCAATCCCGGCTCCTACGAGCAGTACTTC.

This clonotype was counted a few times. This chain connects TRBV29-1 to TRBJ1-1, with 7 bases that match TRBD1. Germline V lookup: CDR1 SQVTM, CDR2 ANQGSEA. J lost 8 bases, V lost 6 bases, and 15 bases had no gene match. The CDR3 totals 14 residues. For the CDR3, the DNA is TGCAGCGTCGCAAGGGGGACAGACCCACACGAAGCTTTCTTT. Translation: CSVARGTDPHEAFF.

This clonotype was found a few times. This chain connects TRBV4-1 to TRBJ2-5; 7 bases are shared with TRBD1. Germline V gives CDR1 MGHRA, CDR2 YSYEKL. The CDR3 runs to 15 residues. The ends lost 0 bases at V and 2 bases at J; junction bases unmatched: 3. CDR3: CASSQDGTVQETQYF. CDR3 DNA: TGCGCCAGCAGCCAAGACGGGACAGTTCAAGAGACCCAGTACTTC.

The CDR3 DNA reads TGCAGCGTTGTTCAGGGACCCTACGAGCAGTACTTC. Translated, it gives CSVVQGPYEQYF. The V gene is TRBV29-1, the J gene TRBJ2-7, with D possibly called TRBD1 or TRBD2 (5 bases each). V dropped 4 bases and J dropped 2 bases, with 9 bases sitting between them. This CDR3 has 12 amino acids. Germline lookup yields CDR1 SQVTM and CDR2 ANQGSEA.

CDR3 in DNA: TGTGCCAGCGGACAGCAAAGGGAAAATTCACCCCTCCACTTT. The encoded protein is CASGQQRENSPLHF. This chain joins TRBV7-9 and TRBJ1-6; tentative D call: TRBD1 (6 bases). V was shortened by 8 bases and J by 7 bases, with 15 bases between the two germline ends. Germline loops: CDR1 SEHNR, CDR2 FQNEAQ (reference sequence). This CDR3 has 14 residues.

This rearrangement joins TRBV30 to TRBJ2-7; D remains unclear. The CDR3 loop spans 13 amino acids. Deletions cut 5 bases from V and 1 base from J, with 12 bases between. Germline CDR1 GTSNPN, CDR2 SVGIG (reference sequence). The CDR3 DNA follows: TGTGCCTGGGCAGACCTTTCATCCTACGAGCAGTACTTC. Encoded protein: CAWADLSSYEQYF.

This clonotype occurred a few times. V gene TRBV3-1 combines with J gene TRBJ2-7; 9 bases agree with TRBD2. The CDR3 contains 15 residues. Germline CDR1 is LGHDT and CDR2 is YNNKEL (reference sequence). V shed 4 bases, J shed 4 bases, and the junction held 8 bases outside the gene matches. The chain's CDR3 is CASSPWGSGSYEQYF. As DNA, the CDR3 is TGTGCCAGCAGCCCTTGGGGTAGCGGGAGTTACGAGCAGTACTTC.

This clonotype has more than one count but fewer than ten. The V gene is TRBV20-1, the J gene TRBJ2-5; 11 bases are shared with TRBD2. The CDR3 runs 14 residues. Trimming removed 5 bases from V and 5 bases from J; junction bases left unmatched: 7. Germline V gene sequence: CDR1 DFQATT, CDR2 SNEGSKA (reference sequence). This CDR3 is CSAYIAGGLETQYF. DNA of the CDR3: TGCAGTGCTTATATAGCGGGAGGGCTCGAGACCCAGTACTTC.

The rearrangement uses TRBV7-9 and TRBJ2-3; the D gene is possibly TRBD2 (6 bases). V was cut by 8 bases and J by 5 bases, with 14 bases left in between. The length of the CDR3 is 13 residues. CDR1 and CDR2 (germline): SEHNR, FQNEAQ (reference sequence). The CDR3 region has the DNA TGTGCCAGCGGGTCTAGCGACGTAGATACGCAGTATTTT. This translates into CASGSSDVDTQYF.

This clonotype turned up a few times. The genes are TRBV11-2 and TRBJ2-4; no reliable D call. V shed 0 bases and J shed 0 bases, with 3 bases lying between them. Germline lookup yields CDR1 SGHAT and CDR2 FQNNGV. CDR3 length equals 14 residues. CDR3 nucleotide sequence: TGTGCCAGCAGCTTAGACGGAGCCAAAAACATTCAGTACTTC. This sequence encodes CASSLDGAKNIQYF.

This sequence joins TRBV24-1 and TRBJ2-7; 7 nucleotides match TRBD2. From germline, CDR1 is KGHDR and CDR2 SFDVKD. The CDR3 covers 14 residues. The V and J ends lost 4 bases and 6 bases, in that order; junction bases with no gene match: 8. CDR3 loop: CATSDPSGMREQYF. The CDR3 DNA follows: TGTGCCACCAGTGACCCCAGCGGGATGCGCGAGCAGTACTTC.

This clonotype was seen at least ten times. The chain combines TRBV12-3 or TRBV12-4 with TRBJ1-3; possible D gene TRBD1, 5 bases. This CDR3 is 14 amino acids long. V was trimmed by 3 bases and J by 0 bases, leaving 6 bases between them. The chain's CDR3 is CASSFGGSGNTIYF. CDR3 DNA sequence: TGTGCCAGCAGTTTTGGGGGCTCTGGAAACACCATATATTTT.

This clonotype came up a few times. The V and J genes are TRBV27 and TRBJ1-4, with D maybe TRBD1 (5 bases). Between the trimmed V and J ends, which lost 2 bases and 14 bases, there was a span of 15 bases. The CDR3 runs 13 residues. Germline values: CDR1 MNHEY, CDR2 SMNVEV (reference sequence). CDR3 in DNA: TGTGCCAGCAGTTTAAGCAGGGTCGGTCTGCTGTTTTTT. It is translated as CASSLSRVGLLFF. The full variable domain, completed using reference TRBV27 and TRBJ1-4, is EAQVTQNPRYLITVTGKKLTVTCSQNMNHEYMSWYRQDPGLGLRQIYYSMNVEVTDKGDVPEGYKVSRKEKRNFPLILESPSPNQTSLYFCASSLSRVGLLFFGSGTQLSVL.